This T cell receptor (beta chain) comes out of a study of siplizumab effects on memory and regulatory T cells (dated by TCRdb to the late 2010s). For context, the study as a whole: The study examined how the anti-CD2 antibody siplizumab affects alloreactive T-cell subsets in allogeneic mixed lymphocyte reactions built from human PBMCs. What the study reported, not specific to this receptor: For roughly 75-97% of proliferating CD4+ or CD8+ clones, no naive or memory phenotype could be assigned. Unstimulated naive T cells appeared more diverse than memory T cells, and naive cells seemed to contribute substantially to the alloresponse. In reactions with siplizumab, an average of about 69% of mappable alloreactive CD4+ clones were Treg-derived, compared with 25% to 30% in control reactions. Whether proliferating Tregs from siplizumab cultures actually had suppressive function was not functionally confirmed. Sequences below about 10^-5 frequency were poorly captured, so only a minor fraction of alloreactive clones could be mapped to unstimulated subsets. The cumulative frequency of alloreactive sequences that could be traced back to unstimulated CD4+ memory T cells was significantly reduced by siplizumab.

Library generation was performed with the immunoSEQ multiplex PCR assay. Roughly 10^5 TCR templates per sample were assayed on the deep sequencing platform. Genomic DNA extracted from sorted T cells was used for TCRbeta CDR3 sequencing. As for the original processing: Clonal analysis of TCRbeta CDR3 data was done in the R programming language. Alloreactive CD4+ and CD8+ clones were identified by comparing unstimulated samples to CFSE-low samples taken after the reaction. Regulatory or non-regulatory origin was assigned to alloreactive CD4+ clones by matching of sequences to sorted unstimulated Treg and non-Treg repertoires. TCRdb took this table from immuneACCESS and kept in-frame rearrangements with V and J called. Such tables lack part of the clones; where checked against another copy, unresolved V genes explain under half of the gap, and the rest is unexplained. D and trimming come from the DNA, and the V and J calls and clone size come from that table. Present in this sample are 110,000 or so clones, approximately 94% of which were seen just once. The ten largest clones capture about 0.32% of the sample.

With respect to this clone: The antigen it recognizes is unknown. No base qualities exist here, and no much larger clone lies one base off it.

From a lookup of the germline V gene, CDR1 and CDR2 are SNHLY and FYNNEI. From the cysteine through the phenylalanine, the CDR3 covers 15 amino acids. The CDR3 DNA has 45 bases and is translated from base 1. The junction shows trimming of 3 bases on V and 2 bases on J, and the gene matches do not reach 4 bases of it. Sorted unstimulated T cells and proliferating T cells recovered from mixed lymphocyte reactions underwent TCRbeta CDR3 sequencing. Fresh whole blood from 9 to 11 HLA-typed healthy donors was used as the source from which PBMCs were isolated. Sequences were obtained from CD4+ T cells sorted from blood. The TCR originated in a human donor in good health. Recombination joined TRBV2 with TRBJ1-5; the central 7 bases match TRBD1. The CDR3 region: CASSERQGGNQPQHF. DNA sequence: TGTGCCAGCAGTGAGAGACAGGGCGGCAATCAGCCCCAGCATTTT.